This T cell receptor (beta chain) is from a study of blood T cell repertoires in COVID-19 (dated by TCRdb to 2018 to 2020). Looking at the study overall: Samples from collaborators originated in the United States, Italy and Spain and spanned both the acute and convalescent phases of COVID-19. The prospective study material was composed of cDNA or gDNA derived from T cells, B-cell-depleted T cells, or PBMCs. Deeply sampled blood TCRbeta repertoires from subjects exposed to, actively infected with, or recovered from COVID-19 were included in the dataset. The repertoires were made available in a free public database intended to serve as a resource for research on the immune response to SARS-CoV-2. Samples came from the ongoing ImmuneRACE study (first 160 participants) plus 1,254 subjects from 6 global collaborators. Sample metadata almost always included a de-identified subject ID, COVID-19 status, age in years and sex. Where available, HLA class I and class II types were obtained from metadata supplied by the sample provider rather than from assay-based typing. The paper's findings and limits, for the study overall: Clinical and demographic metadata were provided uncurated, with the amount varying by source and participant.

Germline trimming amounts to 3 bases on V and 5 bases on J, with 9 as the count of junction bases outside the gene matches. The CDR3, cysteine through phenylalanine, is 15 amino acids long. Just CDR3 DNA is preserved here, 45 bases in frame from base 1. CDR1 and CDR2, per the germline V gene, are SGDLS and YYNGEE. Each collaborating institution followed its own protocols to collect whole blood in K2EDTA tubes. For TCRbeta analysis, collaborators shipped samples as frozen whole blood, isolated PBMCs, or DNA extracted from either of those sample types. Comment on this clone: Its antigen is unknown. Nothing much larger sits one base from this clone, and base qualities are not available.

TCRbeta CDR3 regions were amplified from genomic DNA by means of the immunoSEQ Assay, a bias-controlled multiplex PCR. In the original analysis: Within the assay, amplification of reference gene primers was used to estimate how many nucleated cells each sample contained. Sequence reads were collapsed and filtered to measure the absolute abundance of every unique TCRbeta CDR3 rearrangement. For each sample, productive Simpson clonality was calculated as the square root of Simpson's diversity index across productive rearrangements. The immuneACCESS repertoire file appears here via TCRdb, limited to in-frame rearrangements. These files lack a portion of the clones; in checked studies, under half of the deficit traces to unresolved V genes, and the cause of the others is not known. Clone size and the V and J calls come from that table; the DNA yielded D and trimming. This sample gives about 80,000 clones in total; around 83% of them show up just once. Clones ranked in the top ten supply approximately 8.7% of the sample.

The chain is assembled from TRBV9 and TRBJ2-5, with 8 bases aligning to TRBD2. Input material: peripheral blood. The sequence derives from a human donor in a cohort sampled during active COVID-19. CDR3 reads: CASSDKAGVSETQYF. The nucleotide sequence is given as TGTGCCAGCAGCGATAAAGCGGGAGTTTCTGAGACCCAGTACTTC.